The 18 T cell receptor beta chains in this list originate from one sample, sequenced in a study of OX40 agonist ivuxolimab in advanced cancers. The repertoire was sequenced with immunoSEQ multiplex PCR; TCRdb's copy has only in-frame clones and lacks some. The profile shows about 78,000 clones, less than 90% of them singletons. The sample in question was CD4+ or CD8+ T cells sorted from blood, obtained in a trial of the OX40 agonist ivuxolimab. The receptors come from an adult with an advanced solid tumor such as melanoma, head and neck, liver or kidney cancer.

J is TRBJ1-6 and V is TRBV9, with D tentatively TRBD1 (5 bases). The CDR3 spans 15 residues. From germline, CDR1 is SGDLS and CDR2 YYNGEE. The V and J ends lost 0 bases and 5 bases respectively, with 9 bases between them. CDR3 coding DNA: TGTGCCAGCAGCGTAGCCGACAGCAATAATTCACCCCTCCACTTT. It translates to CASSVADSNNSPLHF.

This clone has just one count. For the CDR3, the DNA is TGTGCCAGTAGTACTCAACAGGGGGCCACCGGGGAGCTGTTTTTT. Translated, it gives CASSTQQGATGELFF. The chain employs TRBV19 and TRBJ2-2; the match to TRBD1 covers 9 bases. The germline V gene has CDR1 LNHDA and CDR2 SQIVND (reference sequence). The V and J ends lost 4 bases and 4 bases, in that order; junction bases with no gene match: 4. The CDR3 is made up of 15 amino acids.

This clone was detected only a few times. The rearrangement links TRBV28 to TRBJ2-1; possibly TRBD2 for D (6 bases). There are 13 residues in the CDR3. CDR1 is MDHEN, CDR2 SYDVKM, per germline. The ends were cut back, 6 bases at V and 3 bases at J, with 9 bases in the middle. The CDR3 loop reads CASRSGLYNEQFF. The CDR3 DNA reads TGTGCCAGCAGGTCGGGACTCTACAATGAGCAGTTCTTC.

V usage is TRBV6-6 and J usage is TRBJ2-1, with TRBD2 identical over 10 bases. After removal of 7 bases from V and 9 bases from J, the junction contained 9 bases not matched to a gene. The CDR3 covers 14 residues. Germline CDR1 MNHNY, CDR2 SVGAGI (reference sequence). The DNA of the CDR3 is TGTGCCAGCAACCCCGGACTAGCGGAGGGTGAGCAGTTCTTC. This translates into CASNPGLAEGEQFF.

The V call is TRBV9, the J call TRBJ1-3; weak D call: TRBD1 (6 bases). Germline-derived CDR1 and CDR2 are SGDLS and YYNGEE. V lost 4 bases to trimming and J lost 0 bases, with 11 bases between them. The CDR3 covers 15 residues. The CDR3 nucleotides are TGTGCCAGCAGCCGACAGGCTTCCTCTGGAAACACCATATATTTT. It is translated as CASSRQASSGNTIYF. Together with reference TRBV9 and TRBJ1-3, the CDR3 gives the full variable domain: DSGVTQTPKHLITATGQRVTLRCSPRSGDLSVYWYQQSLDQGLQFLIQYYNGEERAKGNILERFSAQQFPDLHSELNLSSLELGDSALYFCASSRQASSGNTIYFGEGSWLTVV.

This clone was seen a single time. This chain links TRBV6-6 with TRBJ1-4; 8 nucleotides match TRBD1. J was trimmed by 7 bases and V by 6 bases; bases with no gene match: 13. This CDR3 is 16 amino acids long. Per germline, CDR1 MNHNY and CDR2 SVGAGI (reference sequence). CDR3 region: CASSGQGGGFVEKLFF. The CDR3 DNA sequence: TGTGCCAGCAGCGGACAGGGTGGAGGGTTCGTTGAAAAACTGTTTTTT.

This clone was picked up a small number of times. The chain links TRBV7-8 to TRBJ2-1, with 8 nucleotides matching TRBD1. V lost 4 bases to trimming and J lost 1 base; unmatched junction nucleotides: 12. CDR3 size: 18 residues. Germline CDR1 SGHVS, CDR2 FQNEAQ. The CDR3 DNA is TGTGCCAGCAGCTACGGACAGGGAAATCTCCAATCCTACAATGAGCAGTTCTTC. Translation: CASSYGQGNLQSYNEQFF. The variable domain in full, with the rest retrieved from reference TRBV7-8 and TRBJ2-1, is GAGVSQSPRYKVAKRGQDVALRCDPISGHVSLFWYQQALGQGPEFLTYFQNEAQLDKSGLPSDRFFAERPEGSVSTLKIQRTQQEDSAVYLCASSYGQGNLQSYNEQFFGPGTRLTVL.

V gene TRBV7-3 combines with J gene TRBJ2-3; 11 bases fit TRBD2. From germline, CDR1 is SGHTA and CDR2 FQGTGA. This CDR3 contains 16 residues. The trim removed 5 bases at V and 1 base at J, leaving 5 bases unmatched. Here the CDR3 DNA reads TGTGCCAGCAGCCTTAGCGGGAGGGCTGGCACAGATACGCAGTATTTT. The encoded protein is CASSLSGRAGTDTQYF. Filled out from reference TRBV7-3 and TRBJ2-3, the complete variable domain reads GAGVSQTPSNKVTEKGKYVELRCDPISGHTALYWYRQSLGQGPEFLIYFQGTGAADDSGLPNDRFFAVRPEGSVSTLKIQRTERGDSAVYLCASSLSGRAGTDTQYFGPGTRLTVL.

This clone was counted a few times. CDR3 nucleotide sequence: TGTGCCAGCATCAAAGGGGCCAGCTCCTACAATGAGCAGTTCTTC. Translation gives CASIKGASSYNEQFF. The rearrangement links TRBV5-8 to TRBJ2-1, with a weak D call TRBD1 (5 bases). Germline V gene data show CDR1 as SGHTS and CDR2 as YDEGEE. The CDR3 runs 15 residues. V was clipped by 6 bases and J by 0 bases, with 13 bases between them. The whole variable domain, filled in from reference TRBV5-8 and TRBJ2-1, reads EAGVTQSPTHLIKTRGQQATLRCSPISGHTSVYWYQQALGLGLQFLLWYDEGEERNRGNFPPRFSGRQFPNYSSELNVNALELEDSALYLCASIKGASSYNEQFFGPGTRLTVL.

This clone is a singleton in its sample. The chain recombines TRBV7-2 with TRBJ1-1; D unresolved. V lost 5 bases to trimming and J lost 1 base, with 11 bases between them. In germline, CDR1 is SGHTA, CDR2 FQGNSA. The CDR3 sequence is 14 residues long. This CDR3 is CASSRRAANTEAFF. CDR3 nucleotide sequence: TGTGCCAGCAGCAGGAGGGCCGCGAACACTGAAGCTTTCTTT.

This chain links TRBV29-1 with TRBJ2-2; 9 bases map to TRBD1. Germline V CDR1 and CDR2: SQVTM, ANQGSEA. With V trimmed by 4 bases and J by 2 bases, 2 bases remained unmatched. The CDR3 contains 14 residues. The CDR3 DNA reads TGCAGCGTTGGGGGACAGGGTAACACCGGGGAGCTGTTTTTT. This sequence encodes CSVGGQGNTGELFF.

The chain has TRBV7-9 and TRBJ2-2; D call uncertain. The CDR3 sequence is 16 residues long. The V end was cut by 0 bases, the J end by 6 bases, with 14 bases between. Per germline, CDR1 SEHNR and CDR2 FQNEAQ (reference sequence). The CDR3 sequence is CASSLAQSVSPGELFF. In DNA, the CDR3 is TGTGCCAGCAGCTTAGCGCAGTCCGTCTCGCCCGGGGAGCTGTTTTTT.

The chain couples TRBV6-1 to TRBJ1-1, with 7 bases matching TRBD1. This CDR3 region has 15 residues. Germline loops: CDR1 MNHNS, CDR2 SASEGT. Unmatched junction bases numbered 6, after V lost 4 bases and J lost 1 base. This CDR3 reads CASSVSGTANTEAFF. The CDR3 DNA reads TGTGCCAGCAGTGTTTCCGGGACAGCGAACACTGAAGCTTTCTTT.

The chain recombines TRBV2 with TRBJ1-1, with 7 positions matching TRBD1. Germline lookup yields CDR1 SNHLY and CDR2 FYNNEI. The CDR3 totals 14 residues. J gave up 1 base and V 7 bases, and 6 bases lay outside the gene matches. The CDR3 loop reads CASIKDRTNTEAFF. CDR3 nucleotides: TGTGCCAGCATAAAGGACAGGACGAACACTGAAGCTTTCTTT.

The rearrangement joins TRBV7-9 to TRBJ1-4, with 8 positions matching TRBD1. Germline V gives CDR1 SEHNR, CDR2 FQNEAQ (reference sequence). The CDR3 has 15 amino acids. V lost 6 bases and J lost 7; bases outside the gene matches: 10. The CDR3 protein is CASSLRQGMGEKLFF. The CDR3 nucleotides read TGTGCCAGCAGTTTACGACAGGGGATGGGTGAAAAACTGTTTTTT.

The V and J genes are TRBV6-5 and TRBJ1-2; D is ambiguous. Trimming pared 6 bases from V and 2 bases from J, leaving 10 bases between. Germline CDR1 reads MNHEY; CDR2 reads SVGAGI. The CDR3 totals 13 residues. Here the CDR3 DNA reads TGTGCCAGCAGGCCTGCCACCAACTATGGCTACACCTTC. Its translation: CASRPATNYGYTF.

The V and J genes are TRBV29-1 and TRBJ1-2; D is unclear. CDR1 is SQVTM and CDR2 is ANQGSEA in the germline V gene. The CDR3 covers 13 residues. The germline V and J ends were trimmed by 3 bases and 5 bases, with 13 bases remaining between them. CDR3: CSVDPLGKYGYTF. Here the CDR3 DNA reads TGCAGCGTTGACCCCCTAGGAAAGTATGGCTACACCTTC.

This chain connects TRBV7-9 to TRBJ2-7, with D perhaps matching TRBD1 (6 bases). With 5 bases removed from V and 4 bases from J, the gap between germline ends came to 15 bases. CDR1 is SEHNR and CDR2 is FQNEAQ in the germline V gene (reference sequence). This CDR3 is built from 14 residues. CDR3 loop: CASSPDSDSYEQYF. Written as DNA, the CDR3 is TGTGCCAGCAGCCCGGACTCGGACAGTTACGAGCAGTACTTC.